Listed below are T cell receptor beta chains from one sample, sequenced in a study of blood T cell repertoires in COVID-19. TCRdb's table, derived via immunoSEQ multiplex PCR, lists solely in-frame clones and lacks some. In the table there are approximately 180,000 clones, almost 80% of which are singletons. Sequencing was performed on PBMCs or T cells enriched from blood (not recorded which). Receptor source: a woman aged 50 to 60 who had recovered from COVID-19. Each CDR3 is given with its conserved first and last residue. Each record gives: CDR3 length, D gene, J gene, V gene, clone size, CDR3 DNA, CDR3 protein. D genes are given only for firm matches. Part of the rows lack a size; the others show once, few, many or a class for expanded clones.

>12|-|TRBJ2-2|TRBV12-3/TRBV12-4|-
TGTGCCTACACCCCCAGCACCGGGGAGCTGTTTTTT
CAYTPSTGELFF
>13|TRBD1|TRBJ2-7|TRBV10-2|-
TGCGCCAGCAGGGTAGACAGGGACTACGAGCAGTACTTC
CASRVDRDYEQYF
>15|TRBD2|TRBJ2-7|TRBV7-9|few
TGTGCCAGCAGCCCGCTAGCGGCAAGCTCCTACGAGCAGTACTTC
CASSPLAASSYEQYF
>13|-|TRBJ2-7|TRBV18|-
TGTGCCAGCTCACCGGGGGGAGACTACGAGCAGTACTTC
CASSPGGDYEQYF
>13|-|TRBJ1-4|TRBV12-3/TRBV12-4|-
TGTGCCAGCGGATCTACGGGGTCGGAAAAACTGTTTTTT
CASGSTGSEKLFF
>13|-|TRBJ1-2|TRBV5-4|-
TGTGCCAGCAGTCCCGACAGTAACTATGGCTACACCTTC
CASSPDSNYGYTF
>15|TRBD2|TRBJ2-1|TRBV11-2|-
TGTAGTTCGGGGCTAGCGGGCCCTAATCGGAATGAGCAGTTCTTC
CSSGLAGPNRNEQFF
>12|-|TRBJ2-7|TRBV6-2/TRBV6-3|-
TGTGCCAGCAGCCCCTCAGACTACGAGCAGTACTTC
CASSPSDYEQYF
>14|TRBD1|TRBJ1-4|TRBV11-2|-
TGTGCCAGCAGCAGGTCAGGGGGAGGAGAAAAACTGTTTTTT
CASSRSGGGEKLFF
>14|TRBD1|TRBJ2-7|TRBV28|once
TGTGCCAGCAGTCCGGGACAGACCTCCTACGAGCAGTACTTC
CASSPGQTSYEQYF
>14|TRBD1|TRBJ1-1|TRBV18|-
TGTGCCAGCTCGCCCCAGGGGGTCAACACTGAAGCTTTCTTT
CASSPQGVNTEAFF
>15|-|TRBJ1-3|TRBV28|-
TGTGCCAGCAGTTTAATTCCCAACTCTGGAAACACCATATATTTT
CASSLIPNSGNTIYF
>19|TRBD1|TRBJ1-2|TRBV18|-
TGTGCCAGCTCACCTGCTAGTACCGGGACAGGCCTAGCTAACTATGGCTACACCTTC
CASSPASTGTGLANYGYTF
>14|TRBD1|TRBJ2-5|TRBV5-1|once
TGCGCCAGCAGCGGTGGGACAGTAAAAGAGACCCAGTACTTC
CASSGGTVKETQYF
>10|-|TRBJ1-1|TRBV6-1|-
TGTGCCAGCAGTGAAGCGAGAGCTTTCTTT
CASSEARAFF
>13|-|TRBJ1-2|TRBV6-5|-
TGTGCCAGCAGTCGACGACAAACCTATGGCTACACCTTC
CASSRRQTYGYTF
>14|-|TRBJ1-1|TRBV6-5|-
TGTGCCAGCGGACACTGGGCGGGGAGGGGAGAAGCTTTCTTT
CASGHWAGRGEAFF
>16|-|TRBJ2-2|TRBV10-3|few
TGTGCCATCAGTGATTACGACAGACAGAACACCGGGGAGCTGTTTTTT
CAISDYDRQNTGELFF
>16|TRBD1|TRBJ2-3|TRBV4-2|-
TGTGCCAGCAGCCGAACCGGGACAGGGTTCACAGATACGCAGTATTTT
CASSRTGTGFTDTQYF
>13|-|TRBJ2-1|TRBV6-2/TRBV6-3|-
TGTGCCAGCAGTTATCCGACAAACATGGAGCAGTTCTTC
CASSYPTNMEQFF
>15|-|TRBJ1-2|TRBV10-3|-
TGTGCCATCAGCGGGGGAGGGGCAGCTAACTATGGCTACACCTTC
CAISGGGAANYGYTF
>14|TRBD1|TRBJ2-2|TRBV7-9|few
TGTGCCAGCAGCCTGGGACAGGGGACCGGGGAGCTGTTTTTT
CASSLGQGTGELFF
>17|TRBD2|TRBJ2-7|TRBV27|-
TGTGCCAGCAGCCGCGGACTAGCGGGAGCCTACTCCTACGAGCAGTACTTC
CASSRGLAGAYSYEQYF
>15|-|TRBJ2-7|TRBV30|-
TGTGCCTGGAGTGAGACAGGCCCTGGGCCGGACGAGCAGTACTTC
CAWSETGPGPDEQYF
>14|TRBD1|TRBJ1-1|TRBV19|-
TGTGCCAGTAGTGCCCAGGGGGCGTCCACTGAAGCTTTCTTT
CASSAQGASTEAFF
>13|-|TRBJ1-5|TRBV2|many
TGTGCCAGCAGTGAATTTGAGGATCAGCCCCAGCATTTT
CASSEFEDQPQHF
>14|TRBD1|TRBJ2-7|TRBV5-4|-
TGTGCCAGCAGCCCGACAGGGGGCGGGGACGAGCAGTACTTC
CASSPTGGGDEQYF
>15|TRBD1|TRBJ2-7|TRBV6-5|-
TGTGCCAGCAGTACGACCCCGGGGACAGGATACGAGCAGTACTTC
CASSTTPGTGYEQYF
>12|-|TRBJ1-2|TRBV6-5|-
TGTGCCTCAAGGGGGAGTCACTATGGCTACACCTTC
CASRGSHYGYTF
>14|-|TRBJ2-1|TRBV19|-
TGTGCCAGTAGTATCCGGGAGAACTACAATGAGCAGTTCTTC
CASSIRENYNEQFF
>15|-|TRBJ1-6|TRBV10-3|-
TGTGCCATCAGTGGAACCACGTCGGAGAATTCACCCCTCCACTTT
CAISGTTSENSPLHF
>15|TRBD2|TRBJ2-1|TRBV24-1|-
TGTGCCACCAGTGAGGGTGGCGGGAGAGACAATGAGCAGTTCTTC
CATSEGGGRDNEQFF
>15|-|TRBJ2-1|TRBV10-3|once
TGTGCCATCAGTGAGGTGAGGCTAACGTACAATGAGCAGTTCTTC
CAISEVRLTYNEQFF
>15|TRBD2|TRBJ2-1|TRBV9|-
TGTGCCAGCAGCTTACTAGCGGGTCAAGCCAATGAGCAGTTCTTC
CASSLLAGQANEQFF
>14|-|TRBJ1-2|TRBV5-4|once
TGTGCCAGCACCCGGACGGGGGTAGGGGATGGCTACACCTTC
CASTRTGVGDGYTF
>13|-|TRBJ2-1|TRBV7-3|-
TGTGCCAGCAGCTTAATCCGGGATAATGAGCAGTTCTTC
CASSLIRDNEQFF
>16|TRBD1|TRBJ1-5|TRBV7-8|few
TGTGCCAGCAGCCCAGGCAGGGACAGGGGGTCTCAGCCCCAGCATTTT
CASSPGRDRGSQPQHF
>11|-|TRBJ2-5|TRBV28|-
TGTGACCCCAGGGGAGGGGAGACCCAGTACTTC
CDPRGGETQYF
>13|TRBD1|TRBJ1-5|TRBV10-3|-
TGTGCCATTCGGGGGGACAGGGATCAGCCCCAGCATTTT
CAIRGDRDQPQHF
>13|-|TRBJ1-2|TRBV12-3/TRBV12-4|-
TGTGCCAGCAGTCCAGGCAGGGTGGTAGGCTACACCTTC
CASSPGRVVGYTF
>14|TRBD1|TRBJ1-2|TRBV19|-
TGTGCCAGTAGTATCCAGGGGGCGATCTATGGCTACACCTTC
CASSIQGAIYGYTF
>16|TRBD1|TRBJ1-6|TRBV27|-
TGTGCCAGCAGTCCCAGTAGGGGGCAGTATAATTCACCCCTCCACTTT
CASSPSRGQYNSPLHF
>15|-|TRBJ2-7|TRBV3-1/TRBV3-2|-
TGTGCCAGCAGCCAAGTGCGGGGGCGCGTCGACGAGCAGTACTTC
CASSQVRGRVDEQYF
>19|-|TRBJ1-2|TRBV5-1|few
TGCGCCAGCAGCTTAGAACCGAACTCGGGAGGGTTAAGGGGGAATGGCTACACCTTC
CASSLEPNSGGLRGNGYTF
>14|-|TRBJ1-5|TRBV3-1/TRBV3-2|-
TGTGCCAGCAGCCAAGCAGGTAGCAATCAGCCCCAGCATTTT
CASSQAGSNQPQHF
>14|-|TRBJ1-5|TRBV2|-
TGTGCCAGCAGTGTTATGTATAGCAATCAGCCCCAGCATTTT
CASSVMYSNQPQHF
>12|-|TRBJ2-7|TRBV11-2|-
TGTGCCAGCAGCTTCTTTAGCTACGAGCAGTACTTC
CASSFFSYEQYF
>16|-|TRBJ1-1|TRBV5-1|-
TGCGCCAGCAGCTTGTTGGGGCGGGGCATGAACACTGAAGCTTTCTTT
CASSLLGRGMNTEAFF
>11|-|TRBJ2-1|TRBV7-2|-
TGTGCCAGCAGCTTAAGGGGTGAGCAGTTCTTC
CASSLRGEQFF
>14|-|TRBJ1-5|TRBV18|-
TGTGCCAGCTCACCGAGAGCGGACGGTCAGCCCCAGCATTTT
CASSPRADGQPQHF
>16|TRBD2|TRBJ2-5|TRBV5-1|-
TGCGCCAGCAGCTTGGGTGTTGGAGCGGGAGCGGAGACCCAGTACTTC
CASSLGVGAGAETQYF
>14|-|TRBJ2-5|TRBV28|-
TGTGCCAGCAGTCCGACAGACCTCCGGAAGACCCAGTACTTC
CASSPTDLRKTQYF
>14|-|TRBJ2-5|TRBV27|-
TGTGCCAGCAGTTTGTCAGCGGGCCTGGAGACCCAGTACTTC
CASSLSAGLETQYF
>14|TRBD1|TRBJ2-2|TRBV29-1|-
TGCAGCGCTAAGGACAGGGTGAACACCGGGGAGCTGTTTTTT
CSAKDRVNTGELFF
>14|-|TRBJ2-2|TRBV28|-
TGTGCCAGCACCCGGGGAGGGAACACCGGGGAGCTGTTTTTT
CASTRGGNTGELFF
>14|-|TRBJ1-1|TRBV15|many
TGTGCCACCAGAAAGGACAGTCTGAACACTGAAGCTTTCTTT
CATRKDSLNTEAFF
>13|-|TRBJ1-1|TRBV28|-
TGTGCCAGCATCCAGGTCCTGAACACTGAAGCTTTCTTT
CASIQVLNTEAFF
>16|TRBD1|TRBJ2-1|TRBV5-4|-
TGTGCCAGCAGCTTGGACGCCTGGGACAGGGGGAATGAGCAGTTCTTC
CASSLDAWDRGNEQFF
>13|-|TRBJ1-5|TRBV30|-
TGTGCCTGGAGTACCCGGGAAAATCAGCCCCAGCATTTT
CAWSTRENQPQHF
>13|-|TRBJ2-2|TRBV6-5|-
TGTGCCACCAAGGACAGAAACACCGGGGAGCTGTTTTTT
CATKDRNTGELFF